This T cell receptor (beta chain) was obtained from a study of MAIT cells during Salmonella Paratyphi A infection (dated by TCRdb to 2016 to 2017). Regarding the research as a whole: A single dose of 1-5x10^3 CFU of S. Paratyphi A strain NVGH308 was swallowed by adult volunteers aged 18 to 60. Ciprofloxacin 500 mg twice daily for 14 days, starting at diagnosis, was given to diagnosed volunteers.

On this clonotype itself: Its specific antigen is unknown. A read error may produce the germline difference seen at one junction end.

Library preparation used 5' RACE. TCRbeta was amplified in two rounds of PCR using Phusion High-Fidelity polymerase, and the primers added sample-specific barcodes. TCRbeta libraries were generated by template-switch cDNA synthesis with SMARTScribe reverse transcriptase and a TRBC-specific primer. After barcoding, samples were pooled and then prepared using the NEBNext Ultra DNA Library Prep Kit for Illumina. Sequencing of libraries was performed on an Illumina MiSeq with the MiSeq reagent kit v2, 300 cycles. Turning to the authors' computational methods: Jemultiplexer was used to demultiplex reads by barcode, and MiTCR with default parameters handled the alignment. VDJtools filtered out non-functional sequences; clonotypes were defined by amino acid sequence, with frequencies based on assigned sequence reads. Clonal space homeostasis binned clonotypes by frequency as over-represented (0.05-1), large, medium and small. Using fastp at Q25 and MiXCR, TCRdb reprocessed the public reads and kept productive beta chains. One record per CDR3 amino acid sequence lists the most common genes and DNA. These V and J calls originate from TCRdb's pipeline instead of the authors' own analysis. The sample table holds 1,100 or so distinct CDR3 sequences, of which 50% to 65% were seen once. 33% of the sample lies in the top ten.

Spanning cysteine to phenylalanine, the CDR3 consists of 14 amino acids. Of the read, only the CDR3 DNA is kept; its 42 bases are in frame from base 1. The germline V gene gives CDR1 as MRHNA and CDR2 as SNTAGT. Results and caveats for the whole study, not just this receptor: More expansion or contraction among the top five MAIT clonotypes was shown in diagnosed volunteers than in healthy controls (around 0.52 versus 0.13), suggesting infection-driven repertoire reshaping. The availability of volunteer samples limited the sample sizes, but these sizes were considered adequate to detect differences between groups. A significant decrease in the space occupied by over-represented MAIT clonotypes was found from baseline to mid-infection (approximately 0.17 to 0.10), whereas no significant post-infection difference was found. MAIT cell TRBV usage was oligoclonal with a preference for TRBV20 and TRBV6, and infection did not appear to change this usage.

The sample's time point label, decoded: mid-infection, around enteric fever diagnosis. Using flow cytometry, MAIT cells, defined as Valpha7.2+ CD161+ T cells, were identified and sorted. Circulating MAIT cell TCRbeta repertoires were profiled longitudinally in a handful of volunteers who developed enteric fever after controlled oral challenge with live Salmonella Paratyphi A. Every diagnosed volunteer provided MAIT cell samples at three timepoints: pre-infection, mid-infection and post-infection. Enteric fever was diagnosed on the basis of Paratyphi A bacteremia and/or persistent fever above 38 degrees C lasting more than 12 hours. Diagnosis of infection in challenged volunteers occurred between day 4 and day 7 after challenge. For RNA extraction, roughly 5,000 to 11,000 MAIT cells from each sample were sorted straight into RNAqueous-Micro lysis buffer. Lymphoprep gradient centrifugation was used to isolate peripheral blood mononuclear cells from blood samples and leukocyte cones. Cell sorting used a BD FACSAria Fusion or BD FACSAria III sorter.

The chain is made from TRBV6-4 and TRBJ1-4; 12 bases in between match TRBD1. This TCR came from a person between 18 and 75 years old who was deliberately infected with Salmonella Paratyphi A in a paratyphoid fever challenge study. The input for sequencing was MAIT cells from blood, taken at the middle sampling point of the challenge study. The CDR3 protein: CASSDGTGGEKLGF. The base sequence is TGTGCCAGCAGTGACGGGACAGGGGGCGAAAAACTGGGGTTT.